The 27 T cell receptor beta chains presented below share a single source sample, sequenced in a study of blood T cells in healthy people across ages. Together with a sample-barcoded 5' primer, a J-beta primer mix was included in a second PCR lasting roughly 6 to 12 cycles. TCRdb called the 5' RACE reads again in MiXCR, with one record for every CDR3 protein. The top ten clones hold 23% of a sample with over 1,500,000 distinct CDR3 sequences, about two fifths of them seen once. Sample: blood. The receptors come from a human donor in good health.

The rearrangement uses TRBV12-3 or TRBV12-4 and TRBJ2-3; D unclear. With 1 base removed from V and 4 bases from J, the gap between germline ends came to 12 bases. This CDR3 is built from 15 residues. CDR3 amino acids: CASSLECLLADTQYF. In DNA, the CDR3 is TGTGCCAGCAGTTTAGAGTGCTTGTTGGCAGATACGCAGTATTTT.

This clonotype was seen a few times. This chain joins TRBV4-1 and TRBJ2-3; TRBD2 matches 10 bases. The CDR3 consists of 17 residues. V lost 1 base to trimming and J lost 2 bases; unmatched junction nucleotides: 6. Germline assignment: CDR1 MGHRA and CDR2 YSYEKL. CDR3 DNA sequence: TGCGCCAGCAGCCAAGTAGTTAGCGGGGGGCTCACAGATACGCAGTATTTT. Translation: CASSQVVSGGLTDTQYF.

J is TRBJ2-5 and V is TRBV20-1, with 7 bases identical to TRBD1. The CDR3 runs to 16 residues. V trimming: 1 base; J trimming: 1 base; junction bases outside the gene matches: 9. Germline lookup yields CDR1 DFQATT and CDR2 SNEGSKA (reference sequence). Here the CDR3 reads CSARGFWDSIQETQYF. DNA of the CDR3: TGCAGTGCTAGAGGATTTTGGGACAGCATCCAAGAGACCCAGTACTTC.

The CDR3 reads CASSPGLTGAETQYF. DNA of the CDR3: TGTGCCAGCAGCCCCGGGCTAACGGGGGCGGAGACCCAGTACTTC. The chain uses TRBV9 and TRBJ2-5; D assignment may be TRBD1 or TRBD2 (6 bases each). Trimming removed 4 bases at V and 5 bases at J, with 18 bases between. This CDR3 is built from 15 residues. CDR1 is SGDLS and CDR2 is YYNGEE in the germline V gene.

The rearrangement links TRBV28 to TRBJ2-7; the D call may be TRBD1 or TRBD2 (5 bases each). The V end was cut by 5 bases, the J end by 7 bases, with 21 bases between. CDR3 length: 15 residues. Germline V gene data show CDR1 as MDHEN and CDR2 as SYDVKM. Here the CDR3 reads CASSIRRDPPTEQYF. In DNA form, the CDR3 reads TGTGCCAGCAGTATCCGTAGGGACCCTCCTACAGAGCAGTACTTC.

The V gene is TRBV7-2, the J gene TRBJ2-3, with 14 bases that match TRBD2. V trimming: 4 bases; J trimming: 6 bases; junction bases outside the gene matches: 3. CDR1 and CDR2 from the germline V gene are SGHTA and FQGNSA. The CDR3 spans 15 residues. This chain's CDR3 is CASSWTSGGRDTQYF. DNA for the CDR3: TGTGCCAGCAGCTGGACTAGCGGGGGGCGCGATACGCAGTATTTT.

The chain joins TRBV5-1 to TRBJ2-7; D perhaps matches TRBD2 (6 bases). Per germline, CDR1 SGHRS and CDR2 YFSETQ. CDR3 length equals 15 residues. Trimming left V 2 bases short and J 6 bases short, with 18 bases between. CDR3: CASSFGPGVEGEQYF. The CDR3 nucleotides are TGCGCCAGCAGCTTTGGGCCGGGGGTAGAAGGCGAGCAGTACTTC.

V gene TRBV19 combines with J gene TRBJ1-2; D uncertain. The CDR3 length is 12 residues. Trimming took 3 bases from V and 6 from J, leaving 8 bases between them. The germline V gene encodes CDR1 LNHDA and CDR2 SQIVND (reference sequence). In nucleotides, the CDR3 is TGTGCCAGTAGTATGAGACCCGATGGCTACACCTTC. Translating gives CASSMRPDGYTF.

This chain joins TRBV6-5 and TRBJ1-4, with TRBD1 as a possible D gene (5 bases). V lost 6 bases and J lost 5, with 13 bases in between. Germline V gene lookup returns CDR1 MNHEY and CDR2 SVGAGI. This CDR3 region has 14 residues. The CDR3 DNA reads as TGTGCCAGCAGCCGACAGAGAACCAATGAAAAACTGTTTTTT. Translated, it gives CASSRQRTNEKLFF.

This clonotype was detected once. This sequence joins TRBV30 and TRBJ1-2; no clear D. Per germline, CDR1 GTSNPN and CDR2 SVGIG (reference sequence). The CDR3 spans 14 residues. V lost 2 bases, J lost 5 bases, and 15 bases lay in between. The CDR3 nucleotides read TGTGCCTGGAGTCCCGAGGCAGCTACTTATGGCTACACCTTC. Translated: CAWSPEAATYGYTF.

The rearrangement links TRBV7-6 to TRBJ1-5; D call uncertain. This CDR3 has 14 residues. Per germline, CDR1 SGHVS and CDR2 FNYEAQ. V was pared by 4 bases and J by 7 bases, with 14 bases between. In nucleotides, the CDR3 is TGTGCCAGCAGCTCACTAGGGTTAACACAGCCCCAGCATTTT. The encoded protein is CASSSLGLTQPQHF.

A word on this clonotype: The junction does not match germline at one end; this may be a read error. The chain is built from TRBV7-3 and TRBJ2-5; D gene uncertain. Germline-derived CDR1 and CDR2 are SGHTA and FQGTGA. The CDR3 covers 14 residues. CDR3 loop: CAGSLSSPLETQYF. For the CDR3, the DNA is TGTGCCGGCAGCTTAAGCTCCCCACTAGAGACCCAGTACTTC.

This clonotype has a handful of counts. The rearrangement joins TRBV6-6 to TRBJ2-5, with TRBD1 as a possible D gene (5 bases). V was cut by 7 bases and J by 5 bases, with 8 bases left in between. Germline V CDR1 and CDR2: MNHNY, SVGAGI (reference sequence). This CDR3 is built from 11 residues. The CDR3 sequence: CASTKGETQYF. In nucleotides, the CDR3 is TGTGCCAGCACTAAGGGGGAGACCCAGTACTTC.

The chain employs TRBV12-3 or TRBV12-4 and TRBJ1-2, with D possibly TRBD1 on 5 matching bases. The V gene lost 5 bases and the J gene lost 6 bases, with 22 bases spanning the gap. The CDR3 runs 16 residues. The CDR3 nucleotides read TGTGCCAGCAGTGCAGTGAAGGGGCCTATTGCTCATGGCTACACCTTC. Its translation: CASSAVKGPIAHGYTF.

In the case of this clonotype: A junction end diverges from the germline sequence, so it may reflect a read error. The V gene is TRBV3-1, the J gene TRBJ2-1, with TRBD2 matching over 10 bases. This CDR3 has 16 amino acids. Germline V lookup: CDR1 LGHDT, CDR2 YNNKEL (reference sequence). CDR3 nucleotides: TGTACCAGCAGCACCATACTAGCGGGGTTATACAATGAGCAGTTCTTC. The encoded protein is CTSSTILAGLYNEQFF.

This clonotype was counted only a few times. The V and J genes are TRBV27 and TRBJ2-7; D is perhaps TRBD1 (6 bases). Germline CDR1 MNHEY, CDR2 SMNVEV (reference sequence). This CDR3 is built from 13 residues. V gave up 8 bases and J gave up 6 bases, with 17 bases separating them. CDR3 residues: CASSSSRGSEQYF. DNA of the CDR3: TGTGCCAGCTCCTCAAGCAGGGGTAGCGAGCAGTACTTC.

The chain employs TRBV6-2 or TRBV6-3 and TRBJ2-3; 9 nucleotides line up with TRBD2. V dropped 6 bases and J dropped 4; count of bases not matched to a gene: 8. The CDR3 runs to 15 residues. The germline gives CDR1 MNHEY, CDR2 SVGEGT. CDR3 protein: CASRPSGGSPDTQYF. The CDR3 nucleotides are TGTGCCAGCAGGCCCAGCGGGGGGTCCCCAGATACGCAGTATTTT.

This chain joins TRBV4-3 and TRBJ1-3; D uncertain. Trimming pared 4 bases from V and 0 bases from J, leaving 13 bases between. The CDR3 runs 16 residues. Germline lookup yields CDR1 LGHNA and CDR2 YSLEER. CDR3 bases: TGCGCCAGCAGCCGGTTAGGCATTCGCTCTGGAAACACCATATATTTT. The encoded protein is CASSRLGIRSGNTIYF.

The chain couples TRBV6-2 or TRBV6-3 to TRBJ1-5; the D is unclear. The germline V gene encodes CDR1 MNHEY and CDR2 SVGEGT. The CDR3 covers 16 residues. V dropped 6 bases and J dropped 0 bases, with 15 bases sitting between them. CDR3 sequence: CASSPGAVGSNQPQHF. The CDR3 region has the DNA TGTGCCAGCAGCCCCGGCGCGGTGGGTAGCAATCAGCCCCAGCATTTT.

The chain couples TRBV2 to TRBJ1-2, with D unclear. Trimming took 3 bases from V and 8 from J, leaving 19 bases between them. This CDR3 has 15 residues. Germline assignment: CDR1 SNHLY and CDR2 FYNNEI. CDR3 DNA: TGTGCCAGCAGTGAGGGCTGGGCGGGGATTAGCGGCTACACCTTC. It translates to CASSEGWAGISGYTF. Full variable domain (missing parts from reference TRBV2 and TRBJ1-2): EPEVTQTPSHQVTQMGQEVILRCVPISNHLYFYWYRQILGQKVEFLVSFYNNEISEKSEIFDDQFSVERPDGSNFTLKIRSTKLEDSAMYFCASSEGWAGISGYTFGSGTRLTVV.

This clonotype was counted a few times. V is TRBV20-1 and J is TRBJ1-1, with 7 bases fitting TRBD1. With 6 bases clipped from V and 0 bases from J, the junction kept 4 bases outside the gene matches. Germline assignment: CDR1 DFQATT and CDR2 SNEGSKA (reference sequence). The CDR3 runs to 13 residues. The CDR3 DNA is TGCAGTGCCCGGGGACAGCTGAACACTGAAGCTTTCTTT. Translation gives CSARGQLNTEAFF.

This clonotype came up a few times. The chain is built from TRBV6-6 and TRBJ1-1; 7 bases are a match to TRBD1. After removal of 0 bases from V and 1 base from J, the junction contained 8 bases not matched to a gene. There are 17 residues in the CDR3. The germline V gene encodes CDR1 MNHNY and CDR2 SVGAGI (reference sequence). The CDR3 sequence: CASSYSGTASGNTEAFF. CDR3 DNA sequence: TGTGCCAGCAGTTACTCGGGGACAGCCAGCGGGAACACTGAAGCTTTCTTT.

This sequence joins TRBV4-3 and TRBJ2-3; D remains ambiguous. V dropped 0 bases and J dropped 0 bases, with 16 bases sitting between them. Germline CDR1 LGHNA, CDR2 YSLEER. This CDR3 comprises 18 residues. The CDR3 is CASSQDVSSGYSTDTQYF. Here the CDR3 DNA reads TGCGCCAGCAGCCAAGATGTGTCGTCAGGTTATAGCACAGATACGCAGTATTTT.

This clonotype has more than one count but fewer than ten. This chain links TRBV18 with TRBJ1-4; TRBD1 is a possible D gene (6 bases). CDR3 length: 15 amino acids. Trimming took 4 bases from V and 3 from J, leaving 12 bases between them. Germline assignment: CDR1 KGHSH and CDR2 LQKENI. The CDR3 region has the DNA TGTGCCAGCTCACAAACAGGGCTTGCTAATGAAAAACTGTTTTTT. This sequence encodes CASSQTGLANEKLFF.

The rearrangement joins TRBV15 to TRBJ2-1; D not certain. The CDR3 runs 11 residues. V lost 0 bases, J lost 14 bases, and 8 bases lay in between. The germline CDR1 and CDR2 sequences are LNHNV and YYDKDF (reference sequence). The CDR3 region has the DNA TGTGCCACCAGCAGAGACGGTGAAGAGTTCTTC. Encoded protein: CATSRDGEEFF.

V is TRBV4-1 and J is TRBJ1-2; D gene uncertain. With 1 base removed from V and 5 bases from J, the gap between germline ends came to 14 bases. Germline CDR1 reads MGHRA; CDR2 reads YSYEKL. The CDR3 contains 15 residues. CDR3 bases: TGCGCCAGCAGCCAAGCCTCGGCGGGCTTTTATGGCTACACCTTC. This encodes CASSQASAGFYGYTF.

V is TRBV7-3 and J is TRBJ2-2; TRBD1 agrees at 7 bases. V shed 4 bases, J shed 6 bases, and the junction held 5 bases outside the gene matches. The CDR3 contains 14 residues. From germline, CDR1 is SGHTA and CDR2 FQGTGA. The chain's CDR3 is CASSSQGRAGELFF. In DNA, the CDR3 is TGTGCCAGCAGCTCACAGGGGAGAGCCGGGGAGCTGTTTTTT. Filled out from reference TRBV7-3 and TRBJ2-2, the complete variable domain reads GAGVSQTPSNKVTEKGKYVELRCDPISGHTALYWYRQSLGQGPEFLIYFQGTGAADDSGLPNDRFFAVRPEGSVSTLKIQRTERGDSAVYLCASSSQGRAGELFFGEGSRLTVL.